This TCR beta chain stems from a study of patients and donors after allogeneic stem cell transplantation. The V end was cut by 1 base, the J end by 4 bases, with 11 bases between. CDR3 length equals 15 residues. Germline V gene sequence: CDR1 LGHDT, CDR2 YNNKEL (reference sequence). This clonotype was observed a handful of times. TCRdb recomputed calls from the RT-PCR reads with MiXCR, one row per CDR3 protein. The sample lists 920,000 or so distinct CDR3 sequences; more than 15% were seen once. The sample was blood, either unsorted or a sorted T cell fraction (not recorded which). This TCR was recovered from a human donor who was either an allogeneic HSCT recipient or a stem cell or donor lymphocyte infusion donor (not recorded which). It is not recorded whose cells these are; they may come from a transplant donor. V is TRBV3-1 and J is TRBJ1-3; D call uncertain. The CDR3 sequence is CASSQARVSGNTIYF. DNA of the CDR3: TGTGCCAGCAGCCAAGCTCGGGTTTCGGGAAACACCATATATTTT.